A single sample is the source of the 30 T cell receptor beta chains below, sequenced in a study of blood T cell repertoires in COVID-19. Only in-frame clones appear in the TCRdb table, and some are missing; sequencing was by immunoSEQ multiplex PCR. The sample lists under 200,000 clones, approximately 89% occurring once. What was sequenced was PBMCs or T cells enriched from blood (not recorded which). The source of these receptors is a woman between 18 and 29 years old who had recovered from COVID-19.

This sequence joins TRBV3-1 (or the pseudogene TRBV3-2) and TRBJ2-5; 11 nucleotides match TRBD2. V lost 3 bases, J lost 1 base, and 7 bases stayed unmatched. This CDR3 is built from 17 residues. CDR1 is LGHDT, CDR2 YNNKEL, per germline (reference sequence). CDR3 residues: CASSQVLGLAVQETQYF. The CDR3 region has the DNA TGTGCCAGCAGCCAGGTTCTGGGACTAGCGGTCCAAGAGACCCAGTACTTC.

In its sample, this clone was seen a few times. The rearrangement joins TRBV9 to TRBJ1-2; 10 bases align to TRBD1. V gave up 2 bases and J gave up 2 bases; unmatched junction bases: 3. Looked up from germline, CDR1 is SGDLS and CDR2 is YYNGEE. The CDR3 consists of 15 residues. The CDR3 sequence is CASSVTDRGNYGYTF. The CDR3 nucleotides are TGTGCCAGCAGCGTTACGGACAGGGGGAACTATGGCTACACCTTC.

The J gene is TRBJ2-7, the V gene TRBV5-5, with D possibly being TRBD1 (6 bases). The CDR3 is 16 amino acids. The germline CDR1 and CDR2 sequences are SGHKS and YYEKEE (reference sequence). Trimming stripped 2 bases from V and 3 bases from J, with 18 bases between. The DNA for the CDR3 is TGTGCCAGCAGCTTAAGAGTGGACAGCTCCTTCTACGAGCAGTACTTC. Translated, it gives CASSLRVDSSFYEQYF.

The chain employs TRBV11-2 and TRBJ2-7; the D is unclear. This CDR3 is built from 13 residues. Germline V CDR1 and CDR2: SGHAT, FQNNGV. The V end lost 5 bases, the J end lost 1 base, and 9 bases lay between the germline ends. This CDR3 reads CASSPTPSYEQYF. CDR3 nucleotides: TGTGCCAGCAGCCCCACTCCTTCCTACGAGCAGTACTTC.

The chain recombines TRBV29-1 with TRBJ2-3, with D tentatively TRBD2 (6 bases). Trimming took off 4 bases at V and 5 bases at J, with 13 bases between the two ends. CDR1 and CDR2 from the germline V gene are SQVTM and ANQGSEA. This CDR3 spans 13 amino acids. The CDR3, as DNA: TGCAGCGTTGCCGGGAGAGGGATAGATACGCAGTATTTT. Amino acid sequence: CSVAGRGIDTQYF.

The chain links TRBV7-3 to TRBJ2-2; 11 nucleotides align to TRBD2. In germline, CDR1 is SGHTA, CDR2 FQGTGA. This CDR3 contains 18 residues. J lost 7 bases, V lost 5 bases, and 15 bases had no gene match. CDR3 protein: CASSPLGISGRVSGELFF. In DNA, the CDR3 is TGTGCCAGCAGCCCCCTTGGAATTAGCGGGAGGGTTAGCGGGGAGCTGTTTTTT.

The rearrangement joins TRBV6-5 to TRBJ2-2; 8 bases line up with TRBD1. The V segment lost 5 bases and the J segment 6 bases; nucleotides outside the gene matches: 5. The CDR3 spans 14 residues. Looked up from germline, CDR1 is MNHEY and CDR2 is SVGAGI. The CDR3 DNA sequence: TGTGCCAGCAGTCGGGGACAGGATGCCGGGGAGCTGTTTTTT. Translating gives CASSRGQDAGELFF.

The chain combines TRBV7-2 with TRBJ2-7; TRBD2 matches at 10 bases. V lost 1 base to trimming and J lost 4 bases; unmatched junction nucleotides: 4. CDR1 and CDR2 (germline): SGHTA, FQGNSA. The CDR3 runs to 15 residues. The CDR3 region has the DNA TGTGCCAGCAGCTTAGGTGGGACTAGCGTTTACGAGCAGTACTTC. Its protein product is CASSLGGTSVYEQYF.

The CDR3 DNA follows: TGCGCCAGCAGCCCCGGACAGGGGGAAAAGTACTTC. It translates to CASSPGQGEKYF. The rearrangement joins TRBV5-1 to TRBJ2-7; 10 bases agree with TRBD1. This CDR3 has 12 residues. Germline V lookup: CDR1 SGHRS, CDR2 YFSETQ. The V and J ends lost 4 bases and 11 bases, in that order; junction bases with no gene match: 6.

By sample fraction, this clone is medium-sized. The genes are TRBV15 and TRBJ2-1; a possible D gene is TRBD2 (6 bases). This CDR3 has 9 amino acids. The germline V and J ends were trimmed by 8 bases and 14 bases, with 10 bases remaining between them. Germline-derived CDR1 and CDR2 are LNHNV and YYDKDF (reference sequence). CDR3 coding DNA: TGTGCCACCCGGGGGTGTGAGTTCTTC. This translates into CATRGCEFF.

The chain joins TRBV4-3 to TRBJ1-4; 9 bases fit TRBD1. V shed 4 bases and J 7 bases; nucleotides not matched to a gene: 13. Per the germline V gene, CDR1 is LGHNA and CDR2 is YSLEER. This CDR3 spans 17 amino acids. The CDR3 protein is CASSLGTGRSLGEKLFF. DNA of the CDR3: TGCGCCAGCAGCCTTGGGACAGGGAGGTCTCTGGGTGAAAAACTGTTTTTT.

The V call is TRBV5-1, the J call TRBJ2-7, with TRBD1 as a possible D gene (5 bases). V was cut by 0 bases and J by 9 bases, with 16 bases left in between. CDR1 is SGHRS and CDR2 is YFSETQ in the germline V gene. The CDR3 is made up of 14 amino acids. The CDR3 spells CASSLDSREGVQYF. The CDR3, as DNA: TGCGCCAGCAGCTTGGACAGCAGAGAAGGGGTGCAGTACTTC.

CDR3 nucleotide sequence: TGTGCCAGCAGCTTAAGGCGCGGGCCCCCAGTAGAGCAGTACTTC. Protein: CASSLRRGPPVEQYF. The chain recombines TRBV7-8 with TRBJ2-7; maybe TRBD2 (5 bases). Trimming shortened V by 2 bases and J by 7 bases, and 18 bases separated the two germline ends. This CDR3 is built from 15 residues. Germline CDR1 and CDR2: SGHVS and FQNEAQ.

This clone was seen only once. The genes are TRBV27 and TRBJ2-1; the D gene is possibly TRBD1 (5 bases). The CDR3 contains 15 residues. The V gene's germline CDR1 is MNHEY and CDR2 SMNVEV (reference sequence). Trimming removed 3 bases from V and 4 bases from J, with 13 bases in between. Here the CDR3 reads CASSFGQGRYNEQFF. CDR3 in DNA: TGTGCCAGCAGTTTTGGGCAGGGTAGGTACAATGAGCAGTTCTTC.

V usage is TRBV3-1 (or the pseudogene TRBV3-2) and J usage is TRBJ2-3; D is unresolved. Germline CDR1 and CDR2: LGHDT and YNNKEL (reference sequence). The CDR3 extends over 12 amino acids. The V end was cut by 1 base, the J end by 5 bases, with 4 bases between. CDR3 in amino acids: CASSQGLDTQYF. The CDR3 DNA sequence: TGTGCCAGCAGCCAAGGGCTAGATACGCAGTATTTT.

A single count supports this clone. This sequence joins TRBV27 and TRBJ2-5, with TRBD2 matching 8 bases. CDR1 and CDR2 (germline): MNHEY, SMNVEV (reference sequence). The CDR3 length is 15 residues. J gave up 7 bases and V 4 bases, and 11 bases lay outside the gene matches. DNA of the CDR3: TGTGCCAGCAGTTGGGGGACCGGGAGGGATAGGACCCAGTACTTC. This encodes CASSWGTGRDRTQYF.

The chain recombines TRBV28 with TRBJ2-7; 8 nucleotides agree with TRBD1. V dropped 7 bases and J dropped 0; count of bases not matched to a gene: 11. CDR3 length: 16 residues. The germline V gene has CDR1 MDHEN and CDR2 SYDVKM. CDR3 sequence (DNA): TGTGCCAGCACTTCCGCCGGGACAGGCTACTCCTACGAGCAGTACTTC. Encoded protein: CASTSAGTGYSYEQYF. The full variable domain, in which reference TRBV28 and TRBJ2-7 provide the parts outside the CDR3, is DVKVTQSSRYLVKRTGEKVFLECVQDMDHENMFWYRQDPGLGLRLIYFSYDVKMKEKGDIPEGYSVSREKKERFSLILESASTNQTSMYLCASTSAGTGYSYEQYFGPGTRLTVT.

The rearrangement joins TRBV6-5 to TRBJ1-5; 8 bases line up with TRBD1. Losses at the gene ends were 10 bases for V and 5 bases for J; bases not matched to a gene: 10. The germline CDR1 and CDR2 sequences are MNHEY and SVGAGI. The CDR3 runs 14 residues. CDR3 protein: CATARGQVDQPQHF. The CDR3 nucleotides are TGTGCCACCGCCAGGGGGCAGGTCGATCAGCCCCAGCATTTT.

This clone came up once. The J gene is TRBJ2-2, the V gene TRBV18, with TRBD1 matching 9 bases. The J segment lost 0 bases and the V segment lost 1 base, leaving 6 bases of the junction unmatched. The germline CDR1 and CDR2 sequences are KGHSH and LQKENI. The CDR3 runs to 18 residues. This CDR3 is CASSPLRTGASNTGELFF. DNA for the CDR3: TGTGCCAGCTCACCACTTCGGACAGGGGCATCGAACACCGGGGAGCTGTTTTTT.

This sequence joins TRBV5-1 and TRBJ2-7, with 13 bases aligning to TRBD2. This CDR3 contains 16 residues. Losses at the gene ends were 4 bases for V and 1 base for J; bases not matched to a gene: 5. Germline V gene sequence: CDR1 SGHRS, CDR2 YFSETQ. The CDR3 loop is CASSVGLAGISYEQYF. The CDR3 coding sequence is TGCGCCAGCAGCGTGGGACTAGCGGGAATATCCTACGAGCAGTACTTC.

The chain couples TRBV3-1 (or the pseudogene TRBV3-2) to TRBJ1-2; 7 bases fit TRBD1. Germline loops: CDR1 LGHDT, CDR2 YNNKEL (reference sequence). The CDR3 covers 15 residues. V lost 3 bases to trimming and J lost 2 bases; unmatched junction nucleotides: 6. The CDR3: CASSHVGTANYGYTF. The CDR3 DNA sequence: TGTGCCAGCAGCCACGTCGGGACAGCGAACTATGGCTACACCTTC.

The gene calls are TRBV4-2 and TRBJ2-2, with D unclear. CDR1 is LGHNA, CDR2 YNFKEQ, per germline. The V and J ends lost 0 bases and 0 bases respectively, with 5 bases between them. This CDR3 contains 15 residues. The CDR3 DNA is TGTGCCAGCAGCCAAGACGGTTCGAACACCGGGGAGCTGTTTTTT. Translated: CASSQDGSNTGELFF.

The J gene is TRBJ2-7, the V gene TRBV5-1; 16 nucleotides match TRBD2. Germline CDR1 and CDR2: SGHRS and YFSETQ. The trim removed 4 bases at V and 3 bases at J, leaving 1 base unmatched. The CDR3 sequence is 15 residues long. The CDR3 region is CASSGTSGRGYEQYF. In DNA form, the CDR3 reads TGCGCCAGCAGCGGGACTAGCGGGAGGGGCTACGAGCAGTACTTC.

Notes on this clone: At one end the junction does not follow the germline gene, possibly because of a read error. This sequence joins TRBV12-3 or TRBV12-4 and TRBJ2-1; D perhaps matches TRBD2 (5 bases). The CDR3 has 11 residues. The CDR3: CASSLMEERFF. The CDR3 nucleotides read TGTGCCAGCAGTTTAATGGAGGAGCGGTTCTTC.

CDR3: CASSPTGGTPYEQYF. The CDR3 coding sequence is TGTGCCAGCAGCCCAACAGGGGGGACCCCCTACGAGCAGTACTTC. The rearrangement joins TRBV7-6 to TRBJ2-7, with TRBD1 identical over 8 bases. V shed 5 bases and J 2 bases; nucleotides not matched to a gene: 8. This CDR3 region has 15 residues. Germline V CDR1 and CDR2: SGHVS, FNYEAQ.

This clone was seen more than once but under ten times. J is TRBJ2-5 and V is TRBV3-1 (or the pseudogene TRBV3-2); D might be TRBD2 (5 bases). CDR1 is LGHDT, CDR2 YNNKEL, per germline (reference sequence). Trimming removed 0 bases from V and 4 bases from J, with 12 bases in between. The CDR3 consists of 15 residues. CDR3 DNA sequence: TGTGCCAGCAGCCAAGAGGGAAGGGCGGGAGAGACCCAGTACTTC. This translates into CASSQEGRAGETQYF.

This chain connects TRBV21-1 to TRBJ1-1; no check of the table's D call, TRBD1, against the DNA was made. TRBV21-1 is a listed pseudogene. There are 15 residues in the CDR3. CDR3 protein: CASSKSDRTYTEAFF. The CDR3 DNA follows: TGTGCCAGCAGCAAGTCGGACAGGACGTACACTGAAGCTTTCTTT.

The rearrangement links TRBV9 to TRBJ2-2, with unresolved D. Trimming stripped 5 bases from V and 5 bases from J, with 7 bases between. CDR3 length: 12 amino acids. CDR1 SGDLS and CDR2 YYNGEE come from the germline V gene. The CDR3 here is CASRAETGELFF. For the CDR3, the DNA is TGTGCCAGCAGAGCCGAGACCGGGGAGCTGTTTTTT.

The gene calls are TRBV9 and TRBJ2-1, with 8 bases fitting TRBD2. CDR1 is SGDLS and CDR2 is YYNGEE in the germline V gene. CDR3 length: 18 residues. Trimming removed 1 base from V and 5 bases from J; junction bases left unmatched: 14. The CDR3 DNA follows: TGTGCCAGCAGCGTATATCCCCGACCGGGAGGGCCGGACAATGAGCAGTTCTTC. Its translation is CASSVYPRPGGPDNEQFF. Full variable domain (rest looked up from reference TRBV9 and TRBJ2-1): DSGVTQTPKHLITATGQRVTLRCSPRSGDLSVYWYQQSLDQGLQFLIQYYNGEERAKGNILERFSAQQFPDLHSELNLSSLELGDSALYFCASSVYPRPGGPDNEQFFGPGTRLTVL.

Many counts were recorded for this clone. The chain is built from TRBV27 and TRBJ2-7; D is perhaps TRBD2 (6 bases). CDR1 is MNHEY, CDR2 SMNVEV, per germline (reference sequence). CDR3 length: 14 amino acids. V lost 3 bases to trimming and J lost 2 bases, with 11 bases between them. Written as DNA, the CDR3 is TGTGCCAGCAGTTTCGTAGGGAGGCCCTACGAGCAGTACTTC. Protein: CASSFVGRPYEQYF.